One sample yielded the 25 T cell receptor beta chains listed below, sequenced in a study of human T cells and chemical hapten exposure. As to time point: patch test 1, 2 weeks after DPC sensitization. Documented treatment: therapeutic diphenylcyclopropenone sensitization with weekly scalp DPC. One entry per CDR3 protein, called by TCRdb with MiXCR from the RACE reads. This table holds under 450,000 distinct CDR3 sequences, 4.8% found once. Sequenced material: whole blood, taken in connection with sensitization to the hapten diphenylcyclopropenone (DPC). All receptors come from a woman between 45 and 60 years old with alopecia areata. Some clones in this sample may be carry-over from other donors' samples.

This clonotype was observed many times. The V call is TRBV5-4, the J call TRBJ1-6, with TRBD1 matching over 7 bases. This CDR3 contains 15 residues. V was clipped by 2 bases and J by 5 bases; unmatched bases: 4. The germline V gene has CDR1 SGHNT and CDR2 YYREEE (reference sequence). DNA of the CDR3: TGTGCCAGCAGCTTAGCCGGGACAGATAATTCACCCCTCCACTTT. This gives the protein CASSLAGTDNSPLHF.

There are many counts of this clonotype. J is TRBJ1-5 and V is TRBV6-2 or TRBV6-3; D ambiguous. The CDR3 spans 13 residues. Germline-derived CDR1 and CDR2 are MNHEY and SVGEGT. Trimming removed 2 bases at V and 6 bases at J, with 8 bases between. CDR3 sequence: CASSYDIAQPQHF. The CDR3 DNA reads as TGTGCCAGCAGTTACGACATAGCTCAGCCCCAGCATTTT.

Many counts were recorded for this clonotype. CDR3 protein: CSARRTGKEAFF. Written as DNA, the CDR3 is TGCAGTGCTCGGAGGACAGGAAAAGAAGCTTTCTTT. J is TRBJ1-1 and V is TRBV20-1; TRBD1 aligns across 7 bases. The germline V gene encodes CDR1 DFQATT and CDR2 SNEGSKA (reference sequence). The CDR3 runs to 12 residues. V lost 5 bases, J lost 8 bases, and 8 bases stayed unmatched.

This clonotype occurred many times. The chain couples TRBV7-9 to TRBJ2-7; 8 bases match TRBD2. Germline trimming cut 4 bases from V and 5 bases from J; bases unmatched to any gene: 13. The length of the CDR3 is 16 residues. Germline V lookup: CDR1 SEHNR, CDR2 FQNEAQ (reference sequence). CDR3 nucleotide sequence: TGTGCCAGCAGCTCCCCAACGGGAGGGCGTCGGGACGAGCAGTACTTC. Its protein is CASSSPTGGRRDEQYF.

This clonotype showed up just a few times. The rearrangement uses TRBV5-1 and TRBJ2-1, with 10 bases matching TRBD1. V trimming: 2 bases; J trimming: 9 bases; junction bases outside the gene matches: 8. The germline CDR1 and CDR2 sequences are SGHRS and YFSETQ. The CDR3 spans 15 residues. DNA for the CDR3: TGCGCCAGCAGCTTCCGGGACAGGGGATCCGCTGAGCAGTTCTTC. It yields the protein CASSFRDRGSAEQFF.

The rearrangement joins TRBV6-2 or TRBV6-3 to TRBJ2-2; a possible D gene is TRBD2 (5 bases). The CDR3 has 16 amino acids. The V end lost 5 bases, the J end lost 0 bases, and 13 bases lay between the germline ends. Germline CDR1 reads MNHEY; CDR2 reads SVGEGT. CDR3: CASSQTGNPNTGELFF. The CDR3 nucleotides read TGTGCCAGCAGTCAGACGGGAAATCCGAACACCGGGGAGCTGTTTTTT.

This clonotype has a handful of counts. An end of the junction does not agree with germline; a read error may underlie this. CDR3 sequence (DNA): TGTGCCGGCAGTATATCTAGCGGGAGAGGGACAGATACGCAGTATTTT. It is translated as CAGSISSGRGTDTQYF. The V gene is TRBV27, the J gene TRBJ2-3; the match to TRBD2 covers 10 bases. The germline CDR1 and CDR2 sequences are MNHEY and SMNVEV (reference sequence). This CDR3 is built from 16 residues.

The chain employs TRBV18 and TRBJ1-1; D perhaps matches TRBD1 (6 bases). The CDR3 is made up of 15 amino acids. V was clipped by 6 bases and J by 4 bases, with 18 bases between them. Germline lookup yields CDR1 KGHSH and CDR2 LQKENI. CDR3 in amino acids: CASSHESQGSTEAFF. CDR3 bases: TGTGCCAGCTCTCACGAGTCACAGGGTAGCACTGAAGCTTTCTTT.

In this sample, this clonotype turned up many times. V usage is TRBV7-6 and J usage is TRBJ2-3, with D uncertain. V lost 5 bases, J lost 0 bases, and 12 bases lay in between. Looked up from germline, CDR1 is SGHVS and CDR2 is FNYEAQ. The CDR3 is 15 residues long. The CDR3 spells CASSPLIESTDTQYF. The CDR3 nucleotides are TGTGCCAGCAGCCCTCTCATAGAGAGCACAGATACGCAGTATTTT.

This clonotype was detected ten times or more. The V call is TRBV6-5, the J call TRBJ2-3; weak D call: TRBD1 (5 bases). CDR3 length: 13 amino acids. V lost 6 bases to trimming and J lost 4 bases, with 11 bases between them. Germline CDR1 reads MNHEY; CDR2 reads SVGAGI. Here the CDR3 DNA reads TGTGCCAGCAGCCTCAGGGATGCAGATACGCAGTATTTT. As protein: CASSLRDADTQYF.

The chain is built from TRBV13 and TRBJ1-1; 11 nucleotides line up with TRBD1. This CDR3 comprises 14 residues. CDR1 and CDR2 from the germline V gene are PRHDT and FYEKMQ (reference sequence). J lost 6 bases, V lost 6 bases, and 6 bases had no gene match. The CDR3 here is CASRSGQGASEAFF. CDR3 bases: TGTGCCAGCAGGTCCGGACAGGGGGCGTCTGAAGCTTTCTTT. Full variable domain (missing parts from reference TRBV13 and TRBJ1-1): AAGVIQSPRHLIKEKRETATLKCYPIPRHDTVYWYQQGPGQDPQFLISFYEKMQSDKGSIPDRFSAQQFSDYHSELNMSSLELGDSALYFCASRSGQGASEAFFGQGTRLTVV.

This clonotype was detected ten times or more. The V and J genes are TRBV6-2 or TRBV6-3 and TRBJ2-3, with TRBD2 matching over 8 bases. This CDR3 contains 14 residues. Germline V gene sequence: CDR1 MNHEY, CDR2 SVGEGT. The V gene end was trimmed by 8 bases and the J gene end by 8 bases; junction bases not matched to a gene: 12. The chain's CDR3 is CASYTGLVDGTQYF. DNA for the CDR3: TGTGCCAGCTACACGGGACTAGTTGACGGTACGCAGTATTTT.

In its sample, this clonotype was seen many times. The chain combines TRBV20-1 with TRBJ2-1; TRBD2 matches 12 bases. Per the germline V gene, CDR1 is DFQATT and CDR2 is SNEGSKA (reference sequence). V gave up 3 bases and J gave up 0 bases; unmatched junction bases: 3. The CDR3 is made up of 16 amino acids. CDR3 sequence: CSARTSGRISYNEQFF. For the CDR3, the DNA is TGCAGTGCTAGGACTAGCGGGAGAATCTCCTACAATGAGCAGTTCTTC.

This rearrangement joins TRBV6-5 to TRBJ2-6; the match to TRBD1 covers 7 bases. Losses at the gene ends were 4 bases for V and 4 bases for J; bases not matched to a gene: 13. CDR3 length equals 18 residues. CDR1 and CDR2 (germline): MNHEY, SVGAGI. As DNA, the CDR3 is TGTGCCAGCAGTTTCTCCGGGACAGCCGCCTCCGGGGCCAACGTCCTGACTTTC. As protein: CASSFSGTAASGANVLTF.

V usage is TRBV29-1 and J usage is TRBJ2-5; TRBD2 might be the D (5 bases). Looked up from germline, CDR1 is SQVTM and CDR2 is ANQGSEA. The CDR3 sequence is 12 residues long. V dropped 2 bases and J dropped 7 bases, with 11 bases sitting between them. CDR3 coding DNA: TGCAGCGTTGAACCGGGGATCGGGACCCAGTACTTC. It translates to CSVEPGIGTQYF.

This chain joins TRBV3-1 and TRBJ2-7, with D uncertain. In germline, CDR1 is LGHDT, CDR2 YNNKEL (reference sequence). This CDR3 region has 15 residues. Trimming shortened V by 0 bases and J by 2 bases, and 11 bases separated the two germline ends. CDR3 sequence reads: CASSQESLNPYEQYF. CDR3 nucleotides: TGTGCCAGCAGCCAAGAAAGTCTGAACCCCTACGAGCAGTACTTC.

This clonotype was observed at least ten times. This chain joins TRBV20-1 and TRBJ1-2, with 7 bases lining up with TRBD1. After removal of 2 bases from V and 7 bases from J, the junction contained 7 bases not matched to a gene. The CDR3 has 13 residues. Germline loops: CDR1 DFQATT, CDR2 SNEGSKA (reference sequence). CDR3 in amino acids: CSARLDRAVGYTF. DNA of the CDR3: TGCAGTGCTAGACTTGACAGGGCGGTTGGCTACACCTTC.

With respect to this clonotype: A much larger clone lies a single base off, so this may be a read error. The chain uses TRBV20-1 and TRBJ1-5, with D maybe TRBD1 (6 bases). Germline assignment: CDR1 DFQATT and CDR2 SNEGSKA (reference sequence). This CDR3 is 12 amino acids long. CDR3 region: CGAGRGAQPQHF. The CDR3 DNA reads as TGCGGTGCCGGTCGGGGGGCGCAGCCCCAGCATTTT.

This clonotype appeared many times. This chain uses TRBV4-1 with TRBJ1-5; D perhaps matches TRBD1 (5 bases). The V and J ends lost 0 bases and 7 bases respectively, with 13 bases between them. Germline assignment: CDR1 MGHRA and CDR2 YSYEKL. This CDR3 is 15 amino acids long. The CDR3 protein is CASSQDGAGRQPQHF. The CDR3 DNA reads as TGCGCCAGCAGCCAAGATGGCGCAGGGCGGCAGCCCCAGCATTTT.

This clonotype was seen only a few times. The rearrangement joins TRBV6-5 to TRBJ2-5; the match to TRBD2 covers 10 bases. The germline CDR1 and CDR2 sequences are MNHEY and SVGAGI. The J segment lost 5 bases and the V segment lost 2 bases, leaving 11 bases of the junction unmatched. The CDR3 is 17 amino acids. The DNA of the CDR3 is TGTGCCAGCAGTTACAATGTAGCTAGCGGGAGTCGGGAGACCCAGTACTTC. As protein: CASSYNVASGSRETQYF.

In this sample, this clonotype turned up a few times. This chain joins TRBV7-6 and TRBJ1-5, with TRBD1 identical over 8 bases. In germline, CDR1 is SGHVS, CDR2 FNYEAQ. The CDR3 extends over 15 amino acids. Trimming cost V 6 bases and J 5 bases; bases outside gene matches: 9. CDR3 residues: CASSLRQGTYQPQHF. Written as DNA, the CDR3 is TGTGCCAGCAGTCTTCGACAGGGGACATATCAGCCCCAGCATTTT.

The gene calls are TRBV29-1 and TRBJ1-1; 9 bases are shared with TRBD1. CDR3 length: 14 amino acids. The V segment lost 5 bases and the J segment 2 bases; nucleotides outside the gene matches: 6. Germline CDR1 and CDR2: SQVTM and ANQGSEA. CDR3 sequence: CSVTGQGSNTEAFF. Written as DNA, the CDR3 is TGCAGCGTTACGGGACAGGGAAGCAACACTGAAGCTTTCTTT.

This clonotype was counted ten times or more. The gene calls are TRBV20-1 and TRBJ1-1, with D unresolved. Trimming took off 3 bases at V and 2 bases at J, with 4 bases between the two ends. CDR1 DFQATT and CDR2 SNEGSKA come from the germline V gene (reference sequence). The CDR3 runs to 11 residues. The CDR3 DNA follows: TGCAGTGCTAGGGATAACACTGAAGCTTTCTTT. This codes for CSARDNTEAFF.

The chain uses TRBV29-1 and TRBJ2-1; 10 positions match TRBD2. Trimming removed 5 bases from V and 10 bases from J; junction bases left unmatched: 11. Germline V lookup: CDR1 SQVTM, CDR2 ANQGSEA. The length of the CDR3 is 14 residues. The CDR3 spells CSVHWTSGPWEQFF. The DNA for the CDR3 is TGCAGCGTTCACTGGACTAGCGGACCTTGGGAGCAGTTCTTC.

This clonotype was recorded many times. CDR3 sequence (DNA): TGTGCCAGCAGTTACTCGGAAGGTTCACCCCTCCACTTT. This translates into CASSYSEGSPLHF. The rearrangement uses TRBV6-2 or TRBV6-3 and TRBJ1-6; no definite D call. The V and J ends lost 0 bases and 9 bases respectively, with 6 bases between them. Germline CDR1 and CDR2: MNHEY and SVGEGT. This CDR3 region has 13 residues.